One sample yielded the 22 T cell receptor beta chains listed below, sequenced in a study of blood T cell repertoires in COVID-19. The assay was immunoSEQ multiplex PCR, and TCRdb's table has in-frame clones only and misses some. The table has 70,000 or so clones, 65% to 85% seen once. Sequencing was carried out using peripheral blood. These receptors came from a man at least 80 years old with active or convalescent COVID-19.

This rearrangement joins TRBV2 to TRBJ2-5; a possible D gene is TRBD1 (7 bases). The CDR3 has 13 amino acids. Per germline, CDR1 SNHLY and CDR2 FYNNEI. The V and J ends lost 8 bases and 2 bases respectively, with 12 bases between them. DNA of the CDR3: TGTGCCAGCTCGGGGGACAGACAAGAGACCCAGTACTTC. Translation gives CASSGDRQETQYF.

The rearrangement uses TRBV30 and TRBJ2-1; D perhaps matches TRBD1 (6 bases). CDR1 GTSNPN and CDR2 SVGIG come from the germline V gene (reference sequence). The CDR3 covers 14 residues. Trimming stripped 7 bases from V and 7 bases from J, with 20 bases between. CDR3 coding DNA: TGTGCCTACAATAGCAGGGGCCGGGGTAATGAGCAGTTCTTC. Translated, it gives CAYNSRGRGNEQFF.

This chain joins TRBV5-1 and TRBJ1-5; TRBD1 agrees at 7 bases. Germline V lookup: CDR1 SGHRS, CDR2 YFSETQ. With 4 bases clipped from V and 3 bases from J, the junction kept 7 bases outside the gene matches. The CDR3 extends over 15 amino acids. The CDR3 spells CASSPTGQANQPQHF. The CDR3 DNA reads TGCGCCAGCAGCCCAACTGGACAGGCCAATCAGCCCCAGCATTTT. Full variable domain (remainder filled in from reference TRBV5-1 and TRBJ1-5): KAGVTQTPRYLIKTRGQQVTLSCSPISGHRSVSWYQQTPGQGLQFLFEYFSETQRNKGNFPGRFSGRQFSNSRSEMNVSTLELGDSALYLCASSPTGQANQPQHFGDGTRLSIL.

The CDR3 DNA sequence: TGTGCCAGCAGCCCTAGAATGGTCGTGAACACTGAAGCTTTCTTT. It codes for CASSPRMVVNTEAFF. This chain links TRBV5-4 with TRBJ1-1; no firm D call. Germline CDR1 and CDR2: SGHNT and YYREEE (reference sequence). With 4 bases removed from V and 0 bases from J, the gap between germline ends came to 13 bases. This CDR3 spans 15 amino acids.

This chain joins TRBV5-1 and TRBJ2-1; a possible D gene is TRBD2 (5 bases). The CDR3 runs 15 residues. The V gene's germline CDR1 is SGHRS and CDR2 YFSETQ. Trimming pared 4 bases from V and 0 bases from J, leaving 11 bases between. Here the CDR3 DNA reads TGCGCCAGCAGCCAGAGCGGAAGCTCCTACAATGAGCAGTTCTTC. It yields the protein CASSQSGSSYNEQFF.

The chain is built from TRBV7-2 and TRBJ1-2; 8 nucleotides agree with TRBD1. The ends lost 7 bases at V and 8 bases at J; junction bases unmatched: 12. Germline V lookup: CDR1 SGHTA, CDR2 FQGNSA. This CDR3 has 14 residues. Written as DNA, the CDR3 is TGTGCCAGCAACTCGAGGCAGGGGGCTGGAGGCTACACCTTC. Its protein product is CASNSRQGAGGYTF.

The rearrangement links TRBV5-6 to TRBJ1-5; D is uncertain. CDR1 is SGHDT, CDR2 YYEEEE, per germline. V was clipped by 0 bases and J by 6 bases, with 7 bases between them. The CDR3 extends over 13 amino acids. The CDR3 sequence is CASSLGAGQPQHF. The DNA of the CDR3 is TGTGCCAGCAGCTTGGGTGCCGGTCAGCCCCAGCATTTT.

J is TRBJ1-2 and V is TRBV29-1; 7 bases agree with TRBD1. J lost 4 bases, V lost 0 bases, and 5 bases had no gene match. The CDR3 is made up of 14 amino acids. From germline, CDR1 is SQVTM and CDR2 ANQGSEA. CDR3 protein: CSVEDNRGAYGYTF. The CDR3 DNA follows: TGCAGCGTTGAAGATAACAGGGGAGCCTATGGCTACACCTTC.

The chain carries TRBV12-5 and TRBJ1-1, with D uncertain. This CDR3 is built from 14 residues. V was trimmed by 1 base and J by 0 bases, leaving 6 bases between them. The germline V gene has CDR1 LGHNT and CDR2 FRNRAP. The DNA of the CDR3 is TGTGCTAGTGGTTTGGGAGCTTTGAACACTGAAGCTTTCTTT. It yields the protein CASGLGALNTEAFF.

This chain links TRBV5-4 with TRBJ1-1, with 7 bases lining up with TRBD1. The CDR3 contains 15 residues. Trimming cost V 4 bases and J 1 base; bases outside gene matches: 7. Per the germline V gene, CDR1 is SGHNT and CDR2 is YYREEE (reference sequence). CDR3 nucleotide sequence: TGTGCCAGCAGCATGGGGGCAGGGGGGAACACTGAAGCTTTCTTT. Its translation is CASSMGAGGNTEAFF.

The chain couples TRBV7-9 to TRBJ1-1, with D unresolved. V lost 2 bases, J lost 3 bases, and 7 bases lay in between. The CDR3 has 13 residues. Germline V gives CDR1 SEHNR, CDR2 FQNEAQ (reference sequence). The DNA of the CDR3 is TGTGCCAGCAGCTTAACGACATACACTGAAGCTTTCTTT. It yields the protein CASSLTTYTEAFF.

In DNA, the CDR3 is TGTGCCAGCACAACTAGCGGGGTCTCCTACGAGCAGTACTTC. It translates to CASTTSGVSYEQYF. The J gene is TRBJ2-7, the V gene TRBV28; 10 bases are a match to TRBD2. The CDR3 sequence is 14 residues long. CDR1 and CDR2 from the germline V gene are MDHEN and SYDVKM. The junction had 3 bases not matched to a gene; V was cut back by 7 bases and J by 0 bases.

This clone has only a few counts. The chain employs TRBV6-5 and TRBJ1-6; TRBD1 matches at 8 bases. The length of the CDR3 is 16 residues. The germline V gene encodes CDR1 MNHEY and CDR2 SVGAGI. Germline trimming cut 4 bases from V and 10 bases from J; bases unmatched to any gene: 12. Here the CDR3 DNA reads TGTGCCAGCAGTTCCAACCCCGACAGGGGCGGATCACCCCTCCACTTT. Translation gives CASSSNPDRGGSPLHF.

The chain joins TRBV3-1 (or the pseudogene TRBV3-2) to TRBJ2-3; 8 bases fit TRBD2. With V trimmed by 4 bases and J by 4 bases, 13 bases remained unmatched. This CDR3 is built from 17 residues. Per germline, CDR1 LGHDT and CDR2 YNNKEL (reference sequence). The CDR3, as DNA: TGTGCCAGCAGCCCTAAGGGGGTGGGACTAGTGGCAGATACGCAGTATTTT. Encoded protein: CASSPKGVGLVADTQYF.

The CDR3 DNA is TGTGCCAGCAGTCAAGGGGGGGCGCATGGGTCCTACGAGCAGTACTTC. Its protein product is CASSQGGAHGSYEQYF. The chain links TRBV28 to TRBJ2-7; possibly TRBD2 for D (7 bases). This CDR3 is 16 amino acids long. The ends were cut back, 5 bases at V and 1 base at J, with 18 bases in the middle. Germline assignment: CDR1 MDHEN and CDR2 SYDVKM.

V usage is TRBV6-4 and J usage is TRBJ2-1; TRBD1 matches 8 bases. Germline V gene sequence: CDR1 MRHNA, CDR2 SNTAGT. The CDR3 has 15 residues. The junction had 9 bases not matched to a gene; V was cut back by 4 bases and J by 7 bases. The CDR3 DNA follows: TGTGCCAGCAGTGCGGACAGGGCTATGTCAAATGAGCAGTTCTTC. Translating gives CASSADRAMSNEQFF.

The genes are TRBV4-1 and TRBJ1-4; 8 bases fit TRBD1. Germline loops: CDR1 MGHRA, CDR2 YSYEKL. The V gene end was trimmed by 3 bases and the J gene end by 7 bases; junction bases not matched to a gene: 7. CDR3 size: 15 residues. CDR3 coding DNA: TGCGCCAGCAGCCACCGCAGGGGGCGGGGTGAAAAACTGTTTTTT. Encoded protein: CASSHRRGRGEKLFF.

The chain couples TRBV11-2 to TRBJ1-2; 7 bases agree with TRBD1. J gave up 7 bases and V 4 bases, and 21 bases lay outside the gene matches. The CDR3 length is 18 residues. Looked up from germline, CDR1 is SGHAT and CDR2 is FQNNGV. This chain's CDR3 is CASSSIRGKGVKLGGYTF. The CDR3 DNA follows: TGTGCCAGCAGCTCGATCAGGGGGAAAGGGGTAAAGCTCGGTGGCTACACCTTC.

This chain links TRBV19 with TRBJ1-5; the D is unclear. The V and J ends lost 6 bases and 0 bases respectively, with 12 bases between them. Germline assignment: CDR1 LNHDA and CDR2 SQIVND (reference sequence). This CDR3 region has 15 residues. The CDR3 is CASRPGDYSNQPQHF. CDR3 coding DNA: TGTGCCAGTAGACCTGGAGATTATAGCAATCAGCCCCAGCATTTT.

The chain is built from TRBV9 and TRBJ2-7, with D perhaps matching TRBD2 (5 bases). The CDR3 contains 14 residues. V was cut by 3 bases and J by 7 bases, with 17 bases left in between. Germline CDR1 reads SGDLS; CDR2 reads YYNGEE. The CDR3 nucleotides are TGTGCCAGCAGCGCACTAGGGCTGTCTGGGGAGCAGTACTTC. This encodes CASSALGLSGEQYF.

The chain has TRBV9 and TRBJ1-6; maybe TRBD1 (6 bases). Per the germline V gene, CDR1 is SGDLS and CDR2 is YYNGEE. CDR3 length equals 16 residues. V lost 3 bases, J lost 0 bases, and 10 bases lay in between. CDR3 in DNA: TGTGCCAGCAGCGCCACAGGGAGCTCCTATAATTCACCCCTCCACTTT. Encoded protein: CASSATGSSYNSPLHF.

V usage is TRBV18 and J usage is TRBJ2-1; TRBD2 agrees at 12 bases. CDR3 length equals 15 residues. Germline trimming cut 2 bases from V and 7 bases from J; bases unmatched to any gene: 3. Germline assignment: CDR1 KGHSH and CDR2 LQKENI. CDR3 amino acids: CASSPRGLAGNEQFF. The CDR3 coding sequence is TGTGCCAGCTCACCAAGGGGACTAGCGGGTAATGAGCAGTTCTTC.